The subject of this entry is one TCR beta chain. Its cognate antigen has yet to be identified. One base away there is no much larger clone; base qualities are not given. The data were taken from a study of blood T cell repertoires in COVID-19 (TCRdb year 2020). Regarding the research as a whole: Collaborator samples came from the United States, Italy and Spain and covered acute and convalescent phases of COVID-19. Sample metadata almost always included a de-identified subject ID, COVID-19 status, age in years and sex. Where HLA class I and class II types were available, the types were taken from metadata supplied by the sample provider, not from assay-based typing. The material from the prospective study consisted of cDNA or gDNA derived from T cells, B-cell-depleted T cells, or PBMCs. The dataset comprised deeply sampled blood TCRbeta repertoires from subjects exposed to, actively infected with, or recovered from COVID-19. The samples were drawn from the first 160 participants of the ongoing ImmuneRACE study and from 950 to 1,500 subjects provided by 6 global collaborators. The repertoires were made available in a free public database intended to serve as a resource for research on the immune response to SARS-CoV-2. General study outcomes and caveats: The amount of clinical and demographic metadata varied by source and participant and was provided uncurated.

Each collaborating institution followed its own protocols to collect whole blood in K2EDTA tubes. For TCRbeta analysis, collaborator samples were shipped as frozen whole blood, as isolated PBMCs, or as DNA extracted from either sample type. The immunoSEQ Assay, a bias-controlled multiplex PCR, was used to amplify TCRbeta CDR3 regions from genomic DNA. In the paper's pipeline: Within the assay, amplification of reference gene primers was used to estimate how many nucleated cells each sample contained. To quantify the absolute abundance of each unique TCRbeta CDR3 rearrangement, sequence reads were collapsed and filtered. For each sample, productive Simpson clonality was calculated as the square root of Simpson's diversity index over productive rearrangements. TCRdb re-hosts the immuneACCESS table, in-frame sequences only. Its copies lack some clones; in the studies checked, an unresolved V gene accounts for under half of them, and the cause for the rest is not known. V, J and clone size were drawn from that table, and D and trimming were deduced from the DNA. A total of hundreds of thousands of clones appear in this sample, less than 90% of them only once. Jointly, the top ten make up around 20% of the sample.

CDR1 and CDR2 are read off the germline V gene (reference sequence) as LNHDA and SQIVND. The junction shows trimming of 2 bases on V and 0 bases on J, plus 11 bases between the germline ends. Inclusive of the bounding cysteine and phenylalanine, the CDR3 is 15 residues long. Only CDR3 DNA is held: 45 bases, read in frame from base 1. This chain joins TRBV19 to TRBJ2-7, with the D gene too uncertain to name. Sequenced: peripheral blood. This TCR was sampled from a man between 25 and 39 years old with active or convalescent COVID-19. The nucleotides read TGTGCCAGTAGTATAACCCACGGTGGCTCCTACGAGCAGTACTTC. Its protein reads: CASSITHGGSYEQYF. Extended through the reference TRBV19 and TRBJ2-7 proteins, this CDR3 yields the full variable domain: DGGITQSPKYLFRKEGQNVTLSCEQNLNHDAMYWYRQDPGQGLRLIYYSQIVNDFQKGDIAEGYSVSREKKESFPLTVTSAQKNPTAFYLCASSITHGGSYEQYFGPGTRLTVT.